Listed below are T cell receptor beta chains from one sample, sequenced in a study of cytomegalovirus exposure and HLA in healthy donors. The assay was immunoSEQ multiplex PCR, and TCRdb's table has in-frame clones only and misses some. Of about 200,000 clones listed, 85% are singletons. Sequencing was carried out using PBMCs. All receptors derive from a woman aged 50 to 65 in good health and CMV-seronegative. Each CDR3 is given with its conserved first and last residue. The D gene is left open where the match is weak. Clone size is shown for a subset of rows, as once, few, many or a class of expanded clone.

V	size	D	J	DNA	CDR3
TRBV28	.	TRBD1	TRBJ1-2	TGTGCCAGCAGTTTATTAGGGGGCAATGGCTACACCTTC	CASSLLGGNGYTF
TRBV18	once	TRBD1	TRBJ2-1	TGTGCCAGCTCACCGGCAGGGGGCTTCTACAATGAGCAGTTCTTC	CASSPAGGFYNEQFF
TRBV9	.	TRBD2	TRBJ2-2	TGTGCCAGCAGCCCCAGTGGCGGACTAGCGGGAGGGCCAATTACCGGGGAGCTGTTTTTT	CASSPSGGLAGGPITGELFF
TRBV30	.	.	TRBJ2-4	TGTGCCTGGAGTGTCCCCTCGAACATTCAGTACTTC	CAWSVPSNIQYF
TRBV30	.	.	TRBJ1-2	TGTGCCTGGAGTGTATCCAGGACAGTACATGGCTACACCTTC	CAWSVSRTVHGYTF
TRBV25-1	once	.	TRBJ2-1	TGTGCCAGCAGTGCCCGCGGAGGGCTCGAGGGACAGTTCTTC	CASSARGGLEGQFF
TRBV18	.	.	TRBJ1-4	TGTGCCAGCTCACCACCACAGGGAAGGAGGGAAAAACTGTTTTTT	CASSPPQGRREKLFF
TRBV27	.	TRBD1	TRBJ1-1	TGTGCCAGCAGTATTACAGGGGTAGGAAGCACTGAAGCTTTCTTT	CASSITGVGSTEAFF
TRBV27	once	.	TRBJ1-3	TGTGCCAGCAGTATGTACGGGGTTTACTCTGGAAACACCATATATTTT	CASSMYGVYSGNTIYF
TRBV28	.	.	TRBJ2-1	TGTGCCAGCAGTTTAGAGTCCGGGAAAAATGAGCAGTTCTTC	CASSLESGKNEQFF
TRBV9	.	TRBD1	TRBJ1-1	TGTGCCAGCAGCCCGATAGGACAGGGGCCATTGAACACTGAAGCTTTCTTT	CASSPIGQGPLNTEAFF
TRBV19	.	TRBD2	TRBJ2-2	TGTGCCAGTAGTATAGCCCGGGGACTAGCGGGAGGCACCGGGGAGCTGTTTTTT	CASSIARGLAGGTGELFF
TRBV14	.	TRBD1	TRBJ1-2	TGTGCCAGCAGCCAAGTAGGCCAAGAGGGGGCGTCGGGCTACACCTTC	CASSQVGQEGASGYTF
TRBV19	.	TRBD1	TRBJ1-2	TGTGCCAGTACCTTCAATAAACAGGGGACCTATGGCTACACCTTC	CASTFNKQGTYGYTF
TRBV7-7	.	.	TRBJ1-3	TGTGCCAGCAGCTTAGTTCCGCCGGGAGCCTCTGGAAACACCATATATTTT	CASSLVPPGASGNTIYF
TRBV7-3	.	TRBD1	TRBJ1-1	TGTGCCAGCAGCTTCGGGGGGGGGACAGACGAAGCTTTCTTT	CASSFGGGTDEAFF
TRBV5-1	.	.	TRBJ1-1	TGCGCCAGCAGCCTGGGACATATGAACACTGAAGCTTTCTTT	CASSLGHMNTEAFF
TRBV4-2	.	TRBD2	TRBJ2-7	TGTGCCAGCAGCCAAGATCGGGTAGCGGGCGACGAGCAGTACTTC	CASSQDRVAGDEQYF
TRBV28	.	.	TRBJ2-7	TGTGCCAGCAGTTTGGACAGCTACGAGCAGTACTTC	CASSLDSYEQYF
TRBV6-1	.	.	TRBJ2-7	TGTGCCAGCAGTCCGAGACTAGTCGACGAGCAGTACTTC	CASSPRLVDEQYF
TRBV5-6	.	TRBD2	TRBJ2-1	TGTGCCAGCAGCTCCGGGAGGGCCATGGACGTTGAGCAGTTCTTC	CASSSGRAMDVEQFF
TRBV5-1	.	TRBD2	TRBJ2-1	TGCGCCAGCAGTTACGCTAGCGGGAGGTTTCGGGATGAGCAGTTCTTC	CASSYASGRFRDEQFF
TRBV10-2	.	.	TRBJ1-2	TGCGCCAGCAAGGCAGACTACAATCCTCGTGGCTACACCTTC	CASKADYNPRGYTF
TRBV27	.	TRBD1	TRBJ2-1	TGTGCCAGCAGTTGGACAGGGGGGAATGAGCAGTTCTTC	CASSWTGGNEQFF
TRBV5-1	.	.	TRBJ2-5	TGCGCCAGCAGCCCAGGGGACCAAGAGACCCAGTACTTC	CASSPGDQETQYF
TRBV5-1	.	.	TRBJ2-7	TGCGCCAGCAGGAGTGGGGGGTTGGTTTACGAGCAGTACTTC	CASRSGGLVYEQYF
TRBV18	.	TRBD2	TRBJ2-7	TGTGCCAGCTCACAGACCGGGACTAGCGGCTACGAGCAGTACTTC	CASSQTGTSGYEQYF
TRBV19	.	.	TRBJ1-5	TGTGCCAGTAGTATAGGCCAGAACAATCAGCCCCAGCATTTT	CASSIGQNNQPQHF
TRBV6-5	.	.	TRBJ2-7	TGTGCCAGCAGTACCCGACAGGCCTACGAGCAGTACTTC	CASSTRQAYEQYF
TRBV27	once	.	TRBJ2-7	TGTGCCAGCAGTTTAATCGGTTCCTACGAGCAGTACTTC	CASSLIGSYEQYF
TRBV28	few	TRBD1	TRBJ2-5	TGTGCCAGCAGGGGGACAGGGGGATTGGTAGAGACCCAGTACTTC	CASRGTGGLVETQYF
TRBV7-9	.	TRBD1	TRBJ1-4	TGTGCCAGCAGCACTTACCAGGGGGTGGCTAATGAAAAACTGTTTTTT	CASSTYQGVANEKLFF
TRBV6-5	.	.	TRBJ1-3	TGTGCCAGCAGTGTGGACACAGCACGAAACACCATATATTTT	CASSVDTARNTIYF
TRBV19	.	TRBD1	TRBJ2-6	TGTGCCAGTAGCCCCTCAATCGGGACAGGGATTCCCCCTGGGGCCAACGTCCTGACTTTC	CASSPSIGTGIPPGANVLTF
TRBV5-1	.	.	TRBJ1-1	TGCGCCAGCAGCCGGGTGGTGAACACTGAAGCTTTCTTT	CASSRVVNTEAFF
TRBV11-1	once	.	TRBJ2-6	TGTGCCAGCAGCCAGGACTCTGGGGCCAACGTCCTGACTTTC	CASSQDSGANVLTF
TRBV27	.	TRBD2	TRBJ2-7	TGTGCCAGCAGTCCCACCCCCGTCTCATACAATAGCGGGAACTCCTACGAGCAGTACTTC	CASSPTPVSYNSGNSYEQYF
TRBV6-4	.	TRBD1	TRBJ1-5	TGTGCCAGCAGGGGGGACAGTAATAGCAATCAGCCCCAGCATTTT	CASRGDSNSNQPQHF
TRBV27	.	.	TRBJ2-7	TGTGCCAGCAGATTACACATTTCCTACGAGCAGTACTTC	CASRLHISYEQYF
TRBV27	few	.	TRBJ2-3	TGTGCCAGCAGTTTCGAGGCGTTTCGGAGCACAGATACGCAGTATTTT	CASSFEAFRSTDTQYF
TRBV4-1	.	.	TRBJ2-7	TGCGCCAGCAGCCAAGACCCCGGGAGTTTCTCCTACGAGCAGTACTTC	CASSQDPGSFSYEQYF
TRBV27	.	TRBD1	TRBJ1-5	TGTGCCAGCGGAGGGGGCGAGCAGCCCCAGCATTTT	CASGGGEQPQHF
TRBV6-1	once	TRBD1	TRBJ1-1	TGTGCCAGCAAAACAGGGGGCAGGAACACTGAAGCTTTCTTT	CASKTGGRNTEAFF
TRBV27	.	.	TRBJ1-1	TGTGCCAGCAGTTTAAGTGGGGGCCTCGCAGAACTGGGCGCTTTCTTT	CASSLSGGLAELGAFF
TRBV6-1	.	.	TRBJ2-2	TGTGCCAGCACTCAAGCCGGAGACGGAGAGACCGGGGAGCTGTTTTTT	CASTQAGDGETGELFF
TRBV6-6	few	.	TRBJ1-2	TGTGCCAGCACCTTACAGGCTAACTATGGCTACACCTTC	CASTLQANYGYTF
TRBV27	.	TRBD2	TRBJ2-2	TGTGCCAGCAACCCTTGGGCGGGAGATTTAGGCGGGGAGCTGTTTTTT	CASNPWAGDLGGELFF
TRBV18	.	.	TRBJ2-3	TGTGCCAGCTCACTACCCGTGGTGGAGGCAGATACGCAGTATTTT	CASSLPVVEADTQYF
TRBV27	once	.	TRBJ1-1	TGTGCCAGCAGTTTAAAGTCCAGGGGTCGCCCCGCTGAAGCTTTCTTT	CASSLKSRGRPAEAFF
TRBV7-2	.	.	TRBJ2-2	TGTGCCAGCAGCTTAACAACTGCAGCGACCGGGGAGCTGTTTTTT	CASSLTTAATGELFF
TRBV2	.	.	TRBJ1-4	TGTGCCAGCAGTGTTCGGACGGGAAATGAAAAACTGTTTTTT	CASSVRTGNEKLFF
TRBV19	.	.	TRBJ1-1	TGTGCCAGTAGTATCAGGGAGAACACTGAAGCTTTCTTT	CASSIRENTEAFF
TRBV5-1	.	.	TRBJ2-7	TGCGCCAGCAGCTTGGTTCCAGGGACCTACGAGCAGTACTTC	CASSLVPGTYEQYF
TRBV6-5	.	TRBD1	TRBJ1-1	TGTGCCAGCAAGAAGACAGGGATGGACATTGAAGCTTTCTTT	CASKKTGMDIEAFF
TRBV5-6	.	TRBD2	TRBJ2-1	TGTGCCAGCAGCTTGCTAGCGGGAGGGCCGCGACATGAGCAGTTCTTC	CASSLLAGGPRHEQFF
TRBV5-8	.	TRBD2	TRBJ2-1	TGTGCCAGCAGCTTTCGCGGGAGGGCCTACAATGAGCAGTTCTTC	CASSFRGRAYNEQFF
TRBV6-1	.	.	TRBJ1-5	TGTGCCAGCAGTTTTCAGGGAATAGGGAATCAGCCCCAGCATTTT	CASSFQGIGNQPQHF
TRBV19	.	TRBD1	TRBJ2-7	TGTGCCAGTAGTGCTGGGACAGGGGGCTTTTACGAGCAGTACTTC	CASSAGTGGFYEQYF
TRBV7-2	.	TRBD2	TRBJ2-7	TGTGCCACCAGCGGGGTAGCGGAGTACGAGCAGTACTTC	CATSGVAEYEQYF
TRBV7-7	.	.	TRBJ2-2	TGTGCCAGCAGCTCGGAGGCCGGGGAGCTGTTTTTT	CASSSEAGELFF